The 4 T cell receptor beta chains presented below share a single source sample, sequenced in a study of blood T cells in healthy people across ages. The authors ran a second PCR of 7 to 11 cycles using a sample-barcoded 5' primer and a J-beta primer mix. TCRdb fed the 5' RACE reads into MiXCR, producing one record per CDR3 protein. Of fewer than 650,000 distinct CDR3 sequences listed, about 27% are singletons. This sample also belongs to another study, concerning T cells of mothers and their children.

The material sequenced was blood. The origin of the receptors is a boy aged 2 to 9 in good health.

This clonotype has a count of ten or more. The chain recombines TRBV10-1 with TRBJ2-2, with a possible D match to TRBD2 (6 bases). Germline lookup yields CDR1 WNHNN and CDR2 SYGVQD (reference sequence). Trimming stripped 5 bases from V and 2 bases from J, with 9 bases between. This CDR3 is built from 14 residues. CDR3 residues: CASSYGGNTGELFF. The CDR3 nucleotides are TGCGCCAGCAGTTACGGGGGAAACACCGGGGAGCTGTTTTTT.

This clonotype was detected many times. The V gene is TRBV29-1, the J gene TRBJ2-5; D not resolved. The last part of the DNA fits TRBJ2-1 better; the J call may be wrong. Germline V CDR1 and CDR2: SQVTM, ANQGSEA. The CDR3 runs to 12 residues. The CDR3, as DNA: TGCAGCGTTATAGGGTTCTCCAATGAGCAGTTCTTC. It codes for CSVIGFSNEQFF.

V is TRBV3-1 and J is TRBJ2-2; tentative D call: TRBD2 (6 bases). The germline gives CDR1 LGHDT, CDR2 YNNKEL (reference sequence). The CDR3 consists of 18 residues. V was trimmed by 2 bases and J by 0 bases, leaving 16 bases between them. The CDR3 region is CASSQLRSGRANTGELFF. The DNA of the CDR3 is TGTGCCAGCAGCCAATTAAGGAGCGGGCGCGCGAACACCGGGGAGCTGTTTTTT.

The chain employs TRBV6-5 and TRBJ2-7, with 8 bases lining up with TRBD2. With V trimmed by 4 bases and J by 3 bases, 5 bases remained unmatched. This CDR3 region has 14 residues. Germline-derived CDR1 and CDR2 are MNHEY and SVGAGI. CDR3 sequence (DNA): TGTGCCAGCAGTTCTTACGGGAGGGTCTACGAGCAGTACTTC. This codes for CASSSYGRVYEQYF.